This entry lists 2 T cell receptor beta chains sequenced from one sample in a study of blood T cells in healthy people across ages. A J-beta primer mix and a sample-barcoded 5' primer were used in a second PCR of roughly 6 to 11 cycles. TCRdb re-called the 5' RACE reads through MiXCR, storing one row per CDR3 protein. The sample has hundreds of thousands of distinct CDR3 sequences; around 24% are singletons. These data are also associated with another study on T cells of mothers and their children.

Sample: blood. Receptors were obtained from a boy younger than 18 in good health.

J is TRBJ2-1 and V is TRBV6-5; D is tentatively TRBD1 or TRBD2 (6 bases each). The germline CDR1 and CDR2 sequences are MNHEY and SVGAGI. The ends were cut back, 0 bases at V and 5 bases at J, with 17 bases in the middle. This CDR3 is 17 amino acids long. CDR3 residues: CASSYSINVGGNNEQFF. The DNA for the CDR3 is TGTGCCAGCAGTTACTCGATAAATGTAGGGGGGAACAATGAGCAGTTCTTC.

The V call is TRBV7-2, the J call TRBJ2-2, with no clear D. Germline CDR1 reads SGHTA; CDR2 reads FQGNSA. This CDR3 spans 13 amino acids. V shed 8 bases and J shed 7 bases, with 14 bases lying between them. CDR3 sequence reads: CASVRGASGELFF. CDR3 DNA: TGTGCCAGCGTTCGCGGAGCGAGCGGGGAGCTGTTTTTT.